This passage covers 27 T cell receptor beta chains from one sample sequenced in a study of OX40 agonist ivuxolimab in advanced cancers. Some clones are missing from TCRdb's copy, which holds only in-frame ones; the method was immunoSEQ multiplex PCR. There are about 69,000 clones in the sample; over 75% occur only once, and more than 5.5% lies in the top ten. This specimen consisted of CD4+ or CD8+ T cells sorted from blood, obtained in a trial of the OX40 agonist ivuxolimab. The receptors were gathered from an adult with an advanced solid tumor such as melanoma, head and neck, liver or kidney cancer.

The chain has TRBV4-3 and TRBJ2-6; D call uncertain. CDR1 and CDR2 from the germline V gene are LGHNA and YSLEER. This CDR3 is built from 15 residues. Deletions cut 0 bases from V and 0 bases from J, with 3 bases between. The CDR3 is CASSQDSSGANVLTF. CDR3 bases: TGCGCCAGCAGCCAAGACAGCTCTGGGGCCAACGTCCTGACTTTC.

The sample holds one count of this clone. V and J are TRBV7-2 and TRBJ2-5; the match to TRBD2 covers 11 bases. This CDR3 is 16 amino acids long. The germline V gene has CDR1 SGHTA and CDR2 FQGNSA. V gave up 3 bases and J gave up 5 bases; unmatched junction bases: 8. This chain's CDR3 is CASSFATSGAWETQYF. The CDR3 DNA follows: TGTGCCAGCAGCTTCGCGACTAGCGGGGCATGGGAGACCCAGTACTTC.

Concerning this clone: Additional DNA sequences in this sample encode the identical CDR3. The chain combines TRBV9 with TRBJ1-1; no clear D. Germline V gives CDR1 SGDLS, CDR2 YYNGEE. With 0 bases removed from V and 0 bases from J, the gap between germline ends came to 6 bases. The CDR3 is made up of 14 amino acids. In nucleotides, the CDR3 is TGTGCCAGCAGCGTAGAAGGGTTGAACACTGAAGCTTTCTTT. Translated, it gives CASSVEGLNTEAFF.

A single count supports this clone. The rearrangement joins TRBV13 to TRBJ2-6; 7 bases are shared with TRBD1. CDR1 is PRHDT and CDR2 is FYEKMQ in the germline V gene (reference sequence). CDR3 size: 16 residues. Trimming cost V 3 bases and J 1 base; bases outside gene matches: 3. The CDR3 bases are TGTGCCAGCAGCTTGACAGGGCTGTCTGGGGCCAACGTCCTGACTTTC. It codes for CASSLTGLSGANVLTF.

The rearrangement links TRBV4-3 to TRBJ1-5; D uncertain. CDR1 is LGHNA and CDR2 is YSLEER in the germline V gene. There are 15 residues in the CDR3. Trimming cost V 0 bases and J 2 bases, with 8 bases left between them. CDR3 amino acids: CASSQESGGNQPQHF. The CDR3 DNA is TGCGCCAGCAGCCAAGAATCCGGGGGCAATCAGCCCCAGCATTTT.

This clone came up a few times. The chain carries TRBV15 and TRBJ1-5; D gene ambiguous. The germline V gene has CDR1 LNHNV and CDR2 YYDKDF (reference sequence). The CDR3 is 15 amino acids. V was trimmed by 4 bases and J by 0 bases, leaving 10 bases between them. CDR3: CATSNRLLSNQPQHF. DNA for the CDR3: TGTGCCACCAGCAATAGATTACTTAGCAATCAGCCCCAGCATTTT.

This sequence joins TRBV6-6 and TRBJ2-1; no reliable D call. This CDR3 spans 12 amino acids. V was shortened by 6 bases and J by 7 bases, with 10 bases between the two germline ends. CDR1 is MNHNY, CDR2 SVGAGI, per germline (reference sequence). CDR3 in amino acids: CASSLRWNEQFF. CDR3 sequence (DNA): TGTGCCAGCAGCCTACGGTGGAATGAGCAGTTCTTC.

Relative to its sample, this clone is medium-sized. The V call is TRBV11-2, the J call TRBJ1-1; tentatively, D is TRBD1 (6 bases). The CDR3 totals 13 residues. Germline lookup yields CDR1 SGHAT and CDR2 FQNNGV. Trimming shortened V by 0 bases and J by 10 bases, and 12 bases separated the two germline ends. CDR3 nucleotides: TGTGCCAGCAGCTTAGATCTTGGCAGGGGAGCTTTCTTT. This codes for CASSLDLGRGAFF.

This rearrangement joins TRBV7-9 to TRBJ1-1; D unresolved. Germline CDR1 reads SEHNR; CDR2 reads FQNEAQ (reference sequence). Trimming cost V 2 bases and J 7 bases, with 11 bases left between them. There are 13 residues in the CDR3. The CDR3 bases are TGTGCCAGCAGCTTAACCGGCGGTGGTGAAGCTTTCTTT. Residues: CASSLTGGGEAFF.

The gene calls are TRBV7-9 and TRBJ1-1; D is unclear. CDR3 size: 13 residues. V shed 5 bases and J shed 2 bases, with 9 bases lying between them. CDR1 is SEHNR, CDR2 FQNEAQ, per germline (reference sequence). CDR3 in amino acids: CASSPPGNTEAFF. The DNA for the CDR3 is TGTGCCAGCAGCCCCCCGGGAAACACTGAAGCTTTCTTT. Filled out from reference TRBV7-9 and TRBJ1-1, the complete variable domain reads DTGVSQNPRHKITKRGQNVTFRCDPISEHNRLYWYRQTLGQGPEFLTYFQNEAQLEKSRLLSDRFSAERPKGSFSTLEIQRTEQGDSAMYLCASSPPGNTEAFFGQGTRLTVV.

This clone came up once. V usage is TRBV7-4 and J usage is TRBJ1-2; the D gene is possibly TRBD1 (6 bases). The CDR3 is 15 amino acids. The germline gives CDR1 SGHVT, CDR2 SQSDAQ. V dropped 5 bases and J dropped 4 bases, with 17 bases sitting between them. The DNA of the CDR3 is TGTGCCAGCAGCGCCCCGGACAGACAAGTCTATGGCTACACCTTC. This encodes CASSAPDRQVYGYTF.

This chain links TRBV6-1 with TRBJ2-4; the D is unclear. The V and J ends lost 1 base and 6 bases respectively, with 7 bases between them. Germline assignment: CDR1 MNHNS and CDR2 SASEGT. CDR3 length: 13 amino acids. The CDR3 DNA reads as TGTGCCAGCAGTGAAGGGGGTGGAAACATTCAGTACTTC. As protein: CASSEGGGNIQYF.

V is TRBV7-9 and J is TRBJ1-5; tentative D call: TRBD1 (5 bases). Germline CDR1 reads SEHNR; CDR2 reads FQNEAQ (reference sequence). V lost 5 bases to trimming and J lost 3 bases, with 11 bases between them. There are 14 residues in the CDR3. This CDR3 reads CASSPGGANQPQHF. CDR3 DNA: TGTGCCAGCAGCCCCGGGGGTGCCAATCAGCCCCAGCATTTT.

The rearrangement links TRBV28 to TRBJ1-5, with 11 bases matching TRBD1. J lost 5 bases, V lost 10 bases, and 10 bases had no gene match. The CDR3 is 15 residues long. Germline V lookup: CDR1 MDHEN, CDR2 SYDVKM. CDR3 nucleotide sequence: TGTGCCACTTCCGGGACAGGGGGATTTTATCAGCCCCAGCATTTT. Its protein product is CATSGTGGFYQPQHF.

The chain links TRBV7-9 to TRBJ2-1; D is perhaps TRBD1 (6 bases). The CDR3 length is 14 residues. The germline gives CDR1 SEHNR, CDR2 FQNEAQ (reference sequence). Deletions cut 4 bases from V and 7 bases from J, with 14 bases between. CDR3 loop: CASSSQTGGNEQFF. In DNA, the CDR3 is TGTGCCAGCAGCTCACAGACAGGAGGTAATGAGCAGTTCTTC.

The gene calls are TRBV19 and TRBJ2-1, with a possible D match to TRBD1 (7 bases). The CDR3 length is 15 residues. V was cut by 1 base and J by 4 bases, with 11 bases left in between. CDR1 LNHDA and CDR2 SQIVND come from the germline V gene (reference sequence). CDR3 in amino acids: CASSIAGDRYNEQFF. For the CDR3, the DNA is TGTGCCAGTAGTATAGCGGGGGACAGATACAATGAGCAGTTCTTC. Combining the CDR3 with reference TRBV19 and TRBJ2-1 gives the whole variable domain DGGITQSPKYLFRKEGQNVTLSCEQNLNHDAMYWYRQDPGQGLRLIYYSQIVNDFQKGDIAEGYSVSREKKESFPLTVTSAQKNPTAFYLCASSIAGDRYNEQFFGPGTRLTVL.

The chain joins TRBV9 to TRBJ1-2, with 7 bases fitting TRBD1. The V and J ends lost 4 bases and 1 base, in that order; junction bases with no gene match: 13. Per the germline V gene, CDR1 is SGDLS and CDR2 is YYNGEE. The CDR3 has 17 residues. In DNA, the CDR3 is TGTGCCAGCAGCTACCGTACCGGGACAGCCTTTAACTATGGCTACACCTTC. Amino acid sequence: CASSYRTGTAFNYGYTF. Drawing the rest from reference TRBV9 and TRBJ1-2, the complete variable domain is DSGVTQTPKHLITATGQRVTLRCSPRSGDLSVYWYQQSLDQGLQFLIQYYNGEERAKGNILERFSAQQFPDLHSELNLSSLELGDSALYFCASSYRTGTAFNYGYTFGSGTRLTVV.

As concerns this clone: The junction does not match germline at one end; this may be a read error. J is TRBJ2-1 and V is TRBV29-1, with 9 bases aligning to TRBD1. Germline V lookup: CDR1 SQVTM, CDR2 ANQGSEA. This CDR3 spans 17 amino acids. The CDR3: CSAEGQGPFDRSNEQFF. For the CDR3, the DNA is TGCAGCGCTGAAGGACAGGGGCCATTTGATCGAAGCAATGAGCAGTTCTTC.

The chain links TRBV30 to TRBJ1-5, with D possibly being TRBD1 (6 bases). V lost 3 bases, J lost 5 bases, and 14 bases lay in between. Germline V gene sequence: CDR1 GTSNPN, CDR2 SVGIG (reference sequence). The CDR3 consists of 14 residues. CDR3 in amino acids: CAWRGEDSYQPQHF. CDR3 nucleotides: TGTGCCTGGAGGGGCGAGGACAGCTATCAGCCCCAGCATTTT. The complete variable domain, with remaining parts taken from reference TRBV30 and TRBJ1-5, reads SQTIHQWPATLVQPVGSPLSLECTVEGTSNPNLYWYRQAAGRGLQLLFYSVGIGQISSEVPQNLSASRPQDRQFILSSKKLLLSDSGFYLCAWRGEDSYQPQHFGDGTRLSIL.

This sequence joins TRBV4-3 and TRBJ1-6; perhaps TRBD1 as D (5 bases). The V gene's germline CDR1 is LGHNA and CDR2 YSLEER. Trimming cost V 3 bases and J 11 bases, with 17 bases left between them. This CDR3 comprises 15 residues. CDR3 DNA sequence: TGCGCCAGCAGCCAGGAGGGACGGCCAAAGACACCCCTCCACTTT. Its protein product is CASSQEGRPKTPLHF.

The chain employs TRBV4-3 and TRBJ1-5; D unclear. CDR3 length: 17 residues. The V end lost 1 base, the J end lost 0 bases, and 13 bases lay between the germline ends. Per the germline V gene, CDR1 is LGHNA and CDR2 is YSLEER. The CDR3 is CASSQGLTQYSNQPQHF. The CDR3 DNA reads TGCGCCAGCAGCCAAGGGTTGACCCAATATAGCAATCAGCCCCAGCATTTT.

V usage is TRBV4-2 and J usage is TRBJ1-2, with TRBD1 as a possible D gene (5 bases). The germline V gene encodes CDR1 LGHNA and CDR2 YNFKEQ. CDR3 length: 15 amino acids. V gave up 0 bases and J gave up 7 bases, with 15 bases separating them. The CDR3: CASSQDAGAASGYTF. Written as DNA, the CDR3 is TGTGCCAGCAGCCAAGACGCCGGGGCAGCATCTGGCTACACCTTC.

The V call is TRBV27, the J call TRBJ2-1; TRBD2 matches 12 bases. Germline loops: CDR1 MNHEY, CDR2 SMNVEV (reference sequence). The ends lost 4 bases at V and 3 bases at J; junction bases unmatched: 10. The CDR3 runs to 18 residues. The chain's CDR3 is CASSSPTSGRVNYNEQFF. CDR3 bases: TGTGCCAGCAGTTCCCCGACTAGCGGGAGAGTAAACTACAATGAGCAGTTCTTC.

This clone was observed a single time. The V gene is TRBV9, the J gene TRBJ1-4; 11 nucleotides align to TRBD1. Germline V gene sequence: CDR1 SGDLS, CDR2 YYNGEE. This CDR3 has 18 residues. Unmatched junction bases numbered 9, after V lost 2 bases and J lost 3 bases. The CDR3 loop is CASSVTGTGGSSNEKLFF. The CDR3 bases are TGTGCCAGCAGCGTTACCGGGACAGGGGGATCTTCTAATGAAAAACTGTTTTTT.

V is TRBV14 and J is TRBJ1-4; a possible D gene is TRBD1 (5 bases). This CDR3 is built from 17 residues. Germline loops: CDR1 SGHDN, CDR2 FVKESK. V shed 4 bases and J shed 2 bases, with 17 bases lying between them. CDR3 sequence: CASSPYTGWGTNEKLFF. The CDR3 nucleotides read TGTGCCAGCAGCCCCTACACCGGTTGGGGGACTAATGAAAAACTGTTTTTT. The variable domain in full, completed from reference TRBV14 and TRBJ1-4, reads EAGVTQFPSHSVIEKGQTVTLRCDPISGHDNLYWYRRVMGKEIKFLLHFVKESKQDESGMPNNRFLAERTGGTYSTLKVQPAELEDSGVYFCASSPYTGWGTNEKLFFGSGTQLSVL.

This clone has just a few counts. J is TRBJ1-1 and V is TRBV4-2, with 7 bases fitting TRBD1. Germline-derived CDR1 and CDR2 are LGHNA and YNFKEQ. V shed 0 bases and J 5 bases; nucleotides not matched to a gene: 6. The CDR3 runs to 15 residues. DNA for the CDR3: TGTGCCAGCAGCCAAGAGGAGGGGGCTAATACTGAAGCTTTCTTT. Its translation is CASSQEEGANTEAFF.

This clone is a singleton in its sample. The chain is built from TRBV12-5 and TRBJ1-2, with 7 bases fitting TRBD1. Looked up from germline, CDR1 is LGHNT and CDR2 is FRNRAP. This CDR3 is built from 13 residues. J lost 1 base, V lost 6 bases, and 2 bases had no gene match. CDR3 amino acids: CASGPGGNYGYTF. The DNA of the CDR3 is TGTGCTAGTGGACCAGGGGGTAACTATGGCTACACCTTC.